A selection of T cell receptor beta chains follows, all from one sample in a study of PD-1 blockade in classical Hodgkin lymphoma. The assay was immunoSEQ multiplex PCR, and TCRdb's table has in-frame clones only and misses some. The table has tens of thousands of clones, roughly nine tenths seen once. This specimen was peripheral blood mononuclear cells (PBMCs), taken at baseline. These receptors originate from a human donor with classical Hodgkin lymphoma. The CDR3 runs from the conserved cysteine through the conserved F or W. The D gene is left open where the match is weak. Some rows have no size entry. The others give once, few or many, or a class for an expanded clone.

V gene	clone size	D gene	J gene	CDR3 DNA	CDR3 protein
TRBV6-6	NA	NA	TRBJ1-3	TGTGCCAGCAGTACCCTCGGGCTAGCTGGAAACACCATATATTTT	CASSTLGLAGNTIYF
TRBV19	NA	NA	TRBJ2-1	TGTGCCAGTAGCCGGGGGCCGGTTAATGAGCAGTTCTTC	CASSRGPVNEQFF
TRBV6-6	NA	TRBD2	TRBJ2-2	TGTGCCAGCAGCCGCGCGGGGGTCGGGGAGCTGTTTTTT	CASSRAGVGELFF
TRBV7-9	few	TRBD1	TRBJ1-5	TGTGCCAGCAGCTTAGACCCAGGGGGCTCTCAGCCCCAGCATTTT	CASSLDPGGSQPQHF
TRBV10-1	NA	NA	TRBJ1-2	TGCGCCAGCAGTCCCGGCTGGAACTATGGCTACACCTTC	CASSPGWNYGYTF
TRBV5-4	NA	NA	TRBJ1-1	TGTGCCAGCAGCTTGGTAGGGAACCCTGAAGCTTTCTTT	CASSLVGNPEAFF
TRBV25-1	NA	NA	TRBJ1-2	TGTGCCAGCACCACCTGGGGCGAAAACTATGGCTACACCTTC	CASTTWGENYGYTF
TRBV7-8	NA	NA	TRBJ1-4	TGTGCCAGCAGCTTATTGTTCGAACTGTTTTTT	CASSLLFELFF
TRBV11-1	NA	TRBD1	TRBJ2-5	TGTGCCAGCAGCTCGGGACAGCACCAAGAGACCCAGTACTTC	CASSSGQHQETQYF
TRBV7-2	NA	NA	TRBJ2-1	TGTGCCAGCAGCTGGGACTACAATGAGCAGTTCTTC	CASSWDYNEQFF
TRBV7-9	NA	NA	TRBJ1-1	TGTGCCAGCAGCCCCTCGGGCGGATTCACTGAAGCTTTCTTT	CASSPSGGFTEAFF
TRBV7-9	once	TRBD1	TRBJ1-6	TGTGCCAGCAGCGCCCCCCGGGACAGGGGAAATTCACCCCTCCACTTT	CASSAPRDRGNSPLHF
TRBV2	NA	NA	TRBJ2-5	TGTGCCAGCAGTGAGGGACTGGACTCAGCCAGGACCCAGTACTTC	CASSEGLDSARTQYF
TRBV7-9	NA	NA	TRBJ2-7	TGTGCCAGCAGCCGATACACCTACGAGCAGTACTTC	CASSRYTYEQYF
TRBV5-4	NA	TRBD2	TRBJ2-5	TGTGCCAGCAGCTTGCGTCTAGCGGAAGAGACCCAGTACTTC	CASSLRLAEETQYF
TRBV18	NA	NA	TRBJ2-5	TGTGCCAGCTCACCAGATCAGGGACGAGAGGAGACCCAGTACTTC	CASSPDQGREETQYF
TRBV5-1	NA	TRBD2	TRBJ2-1	TGCGCCAGCAGCTTGGTCGGGACTAGCGGGGTAAGTGAGCAGTTCTTC	CASSLVGTSGVSEQFF
TRBV5-4	NA	TRBD1	TRBJ1-6	TGTGCCAGCAGCTTGGCCCAGGGGGCTAATTCACCCCTCCACTTT	CASSLAQGANSPLHF
TRBV19	NA	NA	TRBJ1-1	TGTGCCAGTAGTGTAAGCCCCGGGACACAAGGCACTGAAGCTTTCTTT	CASSVSPGTQGTEAFF
TRBV6-6	NA	NA	TRBJ1-1	TGTGCCAGCAGTTACGGGGGGAACACTGAAGCTTTCTTT	CASSYGGNTEAFF
TRBV19	NA	NA	TRBJ2-3	TGTGCCAGTAGTTCCGGCAAAGGGGCGGGCACAGATACGCAGTATTTT	CASSSGKGAGTDTQYF
TRBV16	once	NA	TRBJ2-3	TGTGCCAGCAGCCAATCCGGCGGAGATACGCAGTATTTT	CASSQSGGDTQYF
TRBV30	once	NA	TRBJ2-7	TGTGCCTGGAGTGTAAGCAGGAGGGAGCAGTACTTC	CAWSVSRREQYF
TRBV5-6	NA	NA	TRBJ1-1	TGTGCCAGCAGCTTGGGTCGGCCGACTAACACTGAAGCTTTCTTT	CASSLGRPTNTEAFF
TRBV5-4	NA	TRBD2	TRBJ2-7	TGTGCCAGCAGCCCGGGGGGGGCTGTAGAGCAGTACTTC	CASSPGGAVEQYF
TRBV5-6	NA	TRBD1	TRBJ2-7	TGTGCCAGCAGCATCCGGTTGGGACAGGGGATTGAGCAGTACTTC	CASSIRLGQGIEQYF
TRBV5-1	NA	TRBD1	TRBJ2-7	TGCGCCAGCAGAGGGGACAGGGGCGGGAAGATCTACGAGCAGTACTTC	CASRGDRGGKIYEQYF
TRBV5-4	NA	TRBD1	TRBJ1-2	TGTGCCAGCAGCTTCCAGGGGGGGAACTATGGCTACACCTTC	CASSFQGGNYGYTF
TRBV6-6	NA	TRBD1	TRBJ1-6	TGTGCCAGCAGTTACGGGGGACAGGGCTCACCCCTCCACTTT	CASSYGGQGSPLHF
TRBV2	NA	NA	TRBJ1-6	TGTGCCAGCAGTGAAAGGGGGAGCTCCTATAATTCACCCCTCCACTTT	CASSERGSSYNSPLHF
TRBV5-1	NA	NA	TRBJ1-2	TGCGCCAGCAGCTTGGGGCAGCCCTCCTATGGCTACACCTTC	CASSLGQPSYGYTF